These T cell receptor beta chains were read from a single sample in a study of regulatory T cells in long-lasting Graves disease. TCRdb reprocessed the multiplex PCR reads with MiXCR, giving one entry per CDR3 protein. The table includes roughly 520,000 distinct CDR3 sequences, about 12% detected once. The data were also submitted as part of a second study, on T cells in Graves' hyperthyroidism and ophthalmopathy.

Sequences were derived from peripheral blood mononuclear cells (PBMCs), sampled at new diagnosis, from a patient treated with antithyroid drugs. These receptors all stem from a woman aged 25 to 39 with Graves disease. CDR3s include the opening cysteine and the closing phenylalanine or tryptophan. Fields, in order: V gene, clone size, J gene, D gene, CDR3 DNA, CDR3 protein. A D gene is named only where the DNA matches it firmly. Expanded clones get a size class; other rows say once, few or many, or leave the size out.

V: TRBV6-1; size: many; J: TRBJ1-2; D: TRBD1; DNA: TGTGCCAGCAGAATCCGACAGGGAAGAGATGGCTACACCTTC; CDR3: CASRIRQGRDGYTF
V: TRBV11-3; size: NA; J: TRBJ2-2; D: TRBD1; DNA: TGTGCCAGCAGCCCCGCAGGGGGATCGGGGGAGCTGTTTTTT; CDR3: CASSPAGGSGELFF
V: TRBV5-1; size: many; J: TRBJ1-6; D: NA; DNA: TGCGCCAGCAGATACAGTGCCACCTACTCCTATAATTCACCCCTCCACTTT; CDR3: CASRYSATYSYNSPLHF
V: TRBV19; size: many; J: TRBJ1-4; D: TRBD1; DNA: TGTGCCAGTAGTGACTCCGGGACAGGGAGTGAAAAACTGTTTTTT; CDR3: CASSDSGTGSEKLFF
V: TRBV27; size: NA; J: TRBJ2-7; D: TRBD2; DNA: TGTGCCAGCAGTTCCCGGAGTAGCGGGCCTTCCTACGAGCAGTACTTC; CDR3: CASSSRSSGPSYEQYF
V: TRBV28; size: NA; J: TRBJ2-3; D: NA; DNA: TGTGCCAGCAGTCCCTTTGCAGGCGGGGATACGCAGTATTTT; CDR3: CASSPFAGGDTQYF
V: TRBV7-9; size: few; J: TRBJ2-1; D: TRBD2; DNA: TGTGCCAGCAGCCCCACATGGACTAGCGGGATAGGAAATGAGCAGTTCTTC; CDR3: CASSPTWTSGIGNEQFF
V: TRBV18; size: many; J: TRBJ2-7; D: TRBD1; DNA: TGTGCCAGCTCACTCGCAATAGGACAGGGCTACGAGCAGTACTTC; CDR3: CASSLAIGQGYEQYF
V: TRBV15; size: few; J: TRBJ2-5; D: NA; DNA: TGTGCCACCAACAGAGTGGGTGAAGGGATTTCAAAAGAGACCCAGTACTTC; CDR3: CATNRVGEGISKETQYF
V: TRBV7-9; size: NA; J: TRBJ2-3; D: TRBD1; DNA: TGTGCCAGCAGCCAACAGGGGGAGGGCACAGATACGCAGTATTTT; CDR3: CASSQQGEGTDTQYF
V: TRBV27; size: many; J: TRBJ2-1; D: NA; DNA: TGTGCCAGCAGTTTATCGATGGCAGGGGGGAGTGAGCAGTTCTTC; CDR3: CASSLSMAGGSEQFF
V: TRBV12-3/TRBV12-4; size: few; J: TRBJ2-1; D: TRBD1; DNA: TGTGCCAGCAGTTTACGGAGACAGGGCTACAATGAGCAGTTCTTC; CDR3: CASSLRRQGYNEQFF
V: TRBV6-2/TRBV6-3; size: few; J: TRBJ1-3; D: NA; DNA: TGTGCCAGCAGCCGAGGGGACCCAAGCTCTGGAAACACCATATATTTT; CDR3: CASSRGDPSSGNTIYF
V: TRBV7-2; size: many; J: TRBJ2-1; D: NA; DNA: TGTGCCAGCAGCTTGTTTTTTGGACTGCATGAGCAGTTCTTC; CDR3: CASSLFFGLHEQFF